Below, one T cell receptor beta chain is given with its context. Germline CDR1 and CDR2: LGHNA and YSLEER. The CDR3 sequence is 13 residues long. Trimming cost V 0 bases and J 4 bases, with 7 bases left between them. These data come from a study of cytotoxic CD8 clonotypes in ibrutinib-treated CLL. The wider study: Results showed some 25 partial and 2 complete responses; following median approximately 73 months, 14 remained remitted, about 12 advanced. Response samples were taken after a median roughly 12 months of treatment, range 6 to 36.

TCRdb's table, derived via immunoSEQ multiplex PCR, lists solely in-frame clones and lacks some. Here the sample spans hundreds of thousands of clones, 70% being singletons. The sample was PBMCs, taken after 24 months of ibrutinib treatment. The V and J genes are TRBV4-3 and TRBJ2-7, with TRBD2 as a possible D gene (5 bases). This clonotype was obtained from a human donor with chronic lymphocytic leukemia. The DNA of the CDR3 is TGCGCCAGCAGCCAAGATCGGGGTTACGAGCAGTACTTC. Translating it yields CASSQDRGYEQYF.